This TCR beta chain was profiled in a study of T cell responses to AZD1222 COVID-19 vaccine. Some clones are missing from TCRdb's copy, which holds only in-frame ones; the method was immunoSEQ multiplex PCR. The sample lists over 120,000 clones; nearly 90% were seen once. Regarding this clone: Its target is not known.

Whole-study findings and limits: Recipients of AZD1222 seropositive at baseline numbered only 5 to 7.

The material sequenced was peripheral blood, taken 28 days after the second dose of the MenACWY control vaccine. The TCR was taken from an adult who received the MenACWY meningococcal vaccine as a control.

The CDR3 DNA sequence: TGTGCCAGCAGTTGGACAGGGGAGGGGCAGCCCCAGCATTTT. Amino acids: CASSWTGEGQPQHF. This sequence joins TRBV6-5 and TRBJ1-5; 9 bases align to TRBD1. V shed 4 bases, J shed 7 bases, and the junction held 5 bases outside the gene matches. The CDR3 loop spans 14 amino acids. In germline, CDR1 is MNHEY, CDR2 SVGAGI.